What follows are 18 T cell receptor beta chains derived from one specimen sequenced in a study of long-term antiretroviral therapy in people with HIV. The assay, immunoSEQ v3.0, was run at survey level. Sequenced by immunoSEQ multiplex PCR; TCRdb stores in-frame clones only, minus some. The repertoire has fewer than 25,000 clones, 80% to 85% of them found once; the top ten carry around 16%. Sequenced here: unsorted PBMCs, sampled at the start of antiretroviral therapy, before treatment. These TCRs come from a young woman with HIV.

This chain uses TRBV30 with TRBJ1-3, with D possibly matching TRBD1 (5 bases). This CDR3 spans 17 amino acids. Germline V gives CDR1 GTSNPN, CDR2 SVGIG (reference sequence). Trimming removed 0 bases from V and 0 bases from J, with 15 bases in between. CDR3 sequence reads: CAWSVPGHSSSGNTIYF. CDR3 DNA sequence: TGTGCCTGGAGTGTACCCGGACACAGTAGCTCTGGAAACACCATATATTTT.

This chain links TRBV18 with TRBJ2-2, with D perhaps being TRBD1 or TRBD2 (5 bases each). CDR1 is KGHSH, CDR2 LQKENI, per germline. Trimming shortened V by 6 bases and J by 3 bases, and 17 bases separated the two germline ends. The CDR3 is 16 amino acids. In DNA form, the CDR3 reads TGTGCCAGCTCCTTGCAGGGAGCCGTTGACACCGGGGAGCTGTTTTTT. This gives the protein CASSLQGAVDTGELFF.

This chain connects TRBV7-9 to TRBJ1-2; D is unresolved. Germline V lookup: CDR1 SEHNR, CDR2 FQNEAQ (reference sequence). The CDR3 extends over 14 amino acids. V dropped 2 bases and J dropped 2 bases, with 9 bases sitting between them. Written as DNA, the CDR3 is TGTGCCAGCAGCTTACCGTCCGGGAACTATGGCTACACCTTC. This translates into CASSLPSGNYGYTF.

This chain's CDR3 is CASSKALFLWGGQETQYF. For the CDR3, the DNA is TGTGCCAGCAGCAAAGCGCTTTTTTTATGGGGGGGCCAAGAGACCCAGTACTTC. The genes are TRBV21-1 and TRBJ2-5; the table calls TRBD2, which could not be checked here. TRBV21-1 is described as a pseudogene. The CDR3 is 18 amino acids.

V is TRBV25-1 and J is TRBJ1-2; D is uncertain. The ends were cut back, 1 base at V and 5 bases at J, with 8 bases in the middle. The CDR3 covers 13 residues. Germline CDR1 and CDR2: MGHDK and SYGVNS. CDR3 region: CASSEWTTYGYTF. Written as DNA, the CDR3 is TGTGCCAGCAGTGAATGGACGACTTATGGCTACACCTTC.

V gene TRBV5-4 combines with J gene TRBJ1-1; TRBD1 matches at 9 bases. The trim removed 4 bases at V and 1 base at J, leaving 2 bases unmatched. This CDR3 has 14 residues. CDR1 SGHNT and CDR2 YYREEE come from the germline V gene (reference sequence). CDR3 DNA: TGTGCCAGCAGCCTGGACAGGGGGAACACTGAAGCTTTCTTT. This gives the protein CASSLDRGNTEAFF.

V is TRBV5-1 and J is TRBJ1-2; D may be TRBD1 (6 bases). The V end lost 0 bases, the J end lost 8 bases, and 17 bases lay between the germline ends. The CDR3 spans 15 residues. Germline assignment: CDR1 SGHRS and CDR2 YFSETQ. CDR3 in amino acids: CASSLDPNREGGYTF. Written as DNA, the CDR3 is TGCGCCAGCAGCTTGGACCCCAACAGGGAAGGCGGCTACACCTTC.

The V call is TRBV27, the J call TRBJ1-2; tentative D call: TRBD1 (5 bases). Germline lookup yields CDR1 MNHEY and CDR2 SMNVEV (reference sequence). The CDR3 consists of 15 residues. V was pared by 0 bases and J by 7 bases, with 15 bases between. The chain's CDR3 is CASSLSMVGGTGYTF. CDR3 coding DNA: TGTGCCAGCAGTTTATCTATGGTCGGGGGGACTGGCTACACCTTC.

This chain connects TRBV29-1 to TRBJ2-5; 7 nucleotides agree with TRBD1. CDR3 length: 12 residues. V shed 4 bases and J 4 bases; nucleotides not matched to a gene: 3. From germline, CDR1 is SQVTM and CDR2 ANQGSEA. The CDR3 coding sequence is TGCAGCGTTGCTTCAGGGGGAGAGACCCAGTACTTC. This translates into CSVASGGETQYF.

This clone came up a few times. The rearrangement links TRBV27 to TRBJ1-5, with a tentative D call TRBD1 (6 bases). Trimming took off 6 bases at V and 1 base at J, with 10 bases between the two ends. The CDR3 extends over 14 amino acids. Germline values: CDR1 MNHEY, CDR2 SMNVEV (reference sequence). This CDR3 reads CASSNTGSNQPQHF. The CDR3 coding sequence is TGTGCCAGCAGCAACACAGGGAGCAATCAGCCCCAGCATTTT.

V usage is TRBV9 and J usage is TRBJ1-1, with 8 positions matching TRBD1. The length of the CDR3 is 14 residues. The germline V gene encodes CDR1 SGDLS and CDR2 YYNGEE. The trim removed 4 bases at V and 1 base at J, leaving 3 bases unmatched. Here the CDR3 DNA reads TGTGCCAGCAGCTTGACAGGGGCGAACACTGAAGCTTTCTTT. This codes for CASSLTGANTEAFF.

The CDR3 loop reads CASSLTDTIYF. For the CDR3, the DNA is TGTGCCAGCAGTTTGACGGACACCATATATTTT. V is TRBV6-5 and J is TRBJ1-3; no clear D. V dropped 4 bases and J dropped 8 bases, with 6 bases sitting between them. This CDR3 has 11 residues. The germline CDR1 and CDR2 sequences are MNHEY and SVGAGI.

J is TRBJ2-3 and V is TRBV7-3; D remains ambiguous. Germline V gene data show CDR1 as SGHTA and CDR2 as FQGTGA. The CDR3 length is 14 residues. Trimming took off 5 bases at V and 2 bases at J, with 11 bases between the two ends. The CDR3, as DNA: TGTGCCAGCAGCCTTTATCCGGTCACAGATACGCAGTATTTT. Translated: CASSLYPVTDTQYF.

This chain joins TRBV29-1 and TRBJ1-1; 11 positions match TRBD1. The CDR3 has 14 residues. Trimming cost V 6 bases and J 5 bases; bases outside gene matches: 8. Looked up from germline, CDR1 is SQVTM and CDR2 is ANQGSEA. CDR3 residues: CSVGTGTGGTEAFF. The DNA of the CDR3 is TGCAGCGTGGGAACCGGGACAGGGGGAACTGAAGCTTTCTTT. The full variable domain, with the rest looked up from reference TRBV29-1 and TRBJ1-1, is SAVISQKPSRDICQRGTSLTIQCQVDSQVTMMFWYRQQPGQSLTLIATANQGSEATYESGFVIDKFPISRPNLTFSTLTVSNMSPEDSSIYLCSVGTGTGGTEAFFGQGTRLTVV.

This clone was seen once. This chain uses TRBV27 with TRBJ2-3; 8 nucleotides line up with TRBD2. The CDR3 is 16 amino acids. Germline CDR1 is MNHEY and CDR2 is SMNVEV (reference sequence). V shed 2 bases, J shed 2 bases, and the junction held 6 bases outside the gene matches. In nucleotides, the CDR3 is TGTGCCAGCAGTTTAGCGACTAGCGCCAACACAGATACGCAGTATTTT. Translating gives CASSLATSANTDTQYF.

The chain couples TRBV5-8 to TRBJ2-2; possibly TRBD1 for D (5 bases). Trimming stripped 0 bases from V and 6 bases from J, with 9 bases between. Germline V gene sequence: CDR1 SGHTS, CDR2 YDEGEE. This CDR3 contains 14 residues. CDR3 nucleotide sequence: TGTGCCAGCAGCTTGGCAGGGATCCCCGGGGAGCTGTTTTTT. It specifies CASSLAGIPGELFF.

J is TRBJ2-7 and V is TRBV18, with D possibly matching TRBD2 (6 bases). The CDR3 contains 14 residues. Trimming took off 6 bases at V and 8 bases at J, with 20 bases between the two ends. From germline, CDR1 is KGHSH and CDR2 LQKENI. The CDR3 DNA reads TGTGCCAGCTCCCCTCCGGAGGGAGGTTTCCAGCAGTACTTC. This encodes CASSPPEGGFQQYF.

The chain links TRBV19 to TRBJ2-7; D uncertain. From germline, CDR1 is LNHDA and CDR2 SQIVND (reference sequence). The CDR3 covers 13 residues. Trimming took off 9 bases at V and 2 bases at J, with 14 bases between the two ends. CDR3 coding DNA: TGTGCCAGCACATCAGACGGAGCCTACGAGCAGTACTTC. Translating gives CASTSDGAYEQYF.